A single sample is the source of the 5 T cell receptor beta chains below, sequenced in a study of blood T cell repertoires in COVID-19. TCRdb keeps only in-frame clones here, not all; method: immunoSEQ multiplex PCR. The sample lists around 260,000 clones, around 90% occurring once. The sequencing input was peripheral blood. The source of these receptors is a man in his sixties who had recovered from COVID-19.

V and J are TRBV6-6 and TRBJ1-6; D not resolved. V lost 6 bases, J lost 10 bases, and 19 bases lay in between. The CDR3 has 15 amino acids. Germline V CDR1 and CDR2: MNHNY, SVGAGI (reference sequence). The CDR3 here is CASSPIGGDRSPLHF. The CDR3 region has the DNA TGTGCCAGCAGCCCCATTGGCGGAGACCGATCACCCCTCCACTTT.

V usage is TRBV7-9 and J usage is TRBJ1-1; D is unclear. The V gene lost 5 bases and the J gene lost 1 base, with 11 bases spanning the gap. Germline CDR1 and CDR2: SEHNR and FQNEAQ (reference sequence). This CDR3 has 14 amino acids. In DNA form, the CDR3 reads TGTGCCAGCAGCCCCAGAAACGCGAACACTGAAGCTTTCTTT. Its protein product is CASSPRNANTEAFF.

The chain links TRBV7-8 to TRBJ2-5; TRBD1 aligns across 9 bases. CDR1 and CDR2 (germline): SGHVS, FQNEAQ. The J segment lost 0 bases and the V segment lost 6 bases, leaving 5 bases of the junction unmatched. This CDR3 is built from 15 residues. The CDR3 loop reads CASRLDRGYQETQYF. The CDR3 bases are TGTGCCAGCAGACTTGACAGGGGGTACCAAGAGACCCAGTACTTC.

The chain carries TRBV5-1 and TRBJ2-7, with 7 bases lining up with TRBD1. The CDR3 consists of 16 residues. With 5 bases clipped from V and 5 bases from J, the junction kept 16 bases outside the gene matches. Looked up from germline, CDR1 is SGHRS and CDR2 is YFSETQ. The CDR3 sequence is CASRSSPPTGRNEQYF. The CDR3 nucleotides are TGCGCCAGCAGATCCTCCCCCCCGACAGGGAGAAACGAGCAGTACTTC. The whole variable domain, filled in from reference TRBV5-1 and TRBJ2-7, reads KAGVTQTPRYLIKTRGQQVTLSCSPISGHRSVSWYQQTPGQGLQFLFEYFSETQRNKGNFPGRFSGRQFSNSRSEMNVSTLELGDSALYLCASRSSPPTGRNEQYFGPGTRLTVT.

This rearrangement joins TRBV18 to TRBJ2-1; 7 bases line up with TRBD2. The J segment lost 2 bases and the V segment lost 6 bases, leaving 4 bases of the junction unmatched. CDR3 length: 14 amino acids. The V gene's germline CDR1 is KGHSH and CDR2 LQKENI. Here the CDR3 DNA reads TGTGCCAGCTCCTTGGGGGGGGCCTACAATGAGCAGTTCTTC. Protein sequence: CASSLGGAYNEQFF.